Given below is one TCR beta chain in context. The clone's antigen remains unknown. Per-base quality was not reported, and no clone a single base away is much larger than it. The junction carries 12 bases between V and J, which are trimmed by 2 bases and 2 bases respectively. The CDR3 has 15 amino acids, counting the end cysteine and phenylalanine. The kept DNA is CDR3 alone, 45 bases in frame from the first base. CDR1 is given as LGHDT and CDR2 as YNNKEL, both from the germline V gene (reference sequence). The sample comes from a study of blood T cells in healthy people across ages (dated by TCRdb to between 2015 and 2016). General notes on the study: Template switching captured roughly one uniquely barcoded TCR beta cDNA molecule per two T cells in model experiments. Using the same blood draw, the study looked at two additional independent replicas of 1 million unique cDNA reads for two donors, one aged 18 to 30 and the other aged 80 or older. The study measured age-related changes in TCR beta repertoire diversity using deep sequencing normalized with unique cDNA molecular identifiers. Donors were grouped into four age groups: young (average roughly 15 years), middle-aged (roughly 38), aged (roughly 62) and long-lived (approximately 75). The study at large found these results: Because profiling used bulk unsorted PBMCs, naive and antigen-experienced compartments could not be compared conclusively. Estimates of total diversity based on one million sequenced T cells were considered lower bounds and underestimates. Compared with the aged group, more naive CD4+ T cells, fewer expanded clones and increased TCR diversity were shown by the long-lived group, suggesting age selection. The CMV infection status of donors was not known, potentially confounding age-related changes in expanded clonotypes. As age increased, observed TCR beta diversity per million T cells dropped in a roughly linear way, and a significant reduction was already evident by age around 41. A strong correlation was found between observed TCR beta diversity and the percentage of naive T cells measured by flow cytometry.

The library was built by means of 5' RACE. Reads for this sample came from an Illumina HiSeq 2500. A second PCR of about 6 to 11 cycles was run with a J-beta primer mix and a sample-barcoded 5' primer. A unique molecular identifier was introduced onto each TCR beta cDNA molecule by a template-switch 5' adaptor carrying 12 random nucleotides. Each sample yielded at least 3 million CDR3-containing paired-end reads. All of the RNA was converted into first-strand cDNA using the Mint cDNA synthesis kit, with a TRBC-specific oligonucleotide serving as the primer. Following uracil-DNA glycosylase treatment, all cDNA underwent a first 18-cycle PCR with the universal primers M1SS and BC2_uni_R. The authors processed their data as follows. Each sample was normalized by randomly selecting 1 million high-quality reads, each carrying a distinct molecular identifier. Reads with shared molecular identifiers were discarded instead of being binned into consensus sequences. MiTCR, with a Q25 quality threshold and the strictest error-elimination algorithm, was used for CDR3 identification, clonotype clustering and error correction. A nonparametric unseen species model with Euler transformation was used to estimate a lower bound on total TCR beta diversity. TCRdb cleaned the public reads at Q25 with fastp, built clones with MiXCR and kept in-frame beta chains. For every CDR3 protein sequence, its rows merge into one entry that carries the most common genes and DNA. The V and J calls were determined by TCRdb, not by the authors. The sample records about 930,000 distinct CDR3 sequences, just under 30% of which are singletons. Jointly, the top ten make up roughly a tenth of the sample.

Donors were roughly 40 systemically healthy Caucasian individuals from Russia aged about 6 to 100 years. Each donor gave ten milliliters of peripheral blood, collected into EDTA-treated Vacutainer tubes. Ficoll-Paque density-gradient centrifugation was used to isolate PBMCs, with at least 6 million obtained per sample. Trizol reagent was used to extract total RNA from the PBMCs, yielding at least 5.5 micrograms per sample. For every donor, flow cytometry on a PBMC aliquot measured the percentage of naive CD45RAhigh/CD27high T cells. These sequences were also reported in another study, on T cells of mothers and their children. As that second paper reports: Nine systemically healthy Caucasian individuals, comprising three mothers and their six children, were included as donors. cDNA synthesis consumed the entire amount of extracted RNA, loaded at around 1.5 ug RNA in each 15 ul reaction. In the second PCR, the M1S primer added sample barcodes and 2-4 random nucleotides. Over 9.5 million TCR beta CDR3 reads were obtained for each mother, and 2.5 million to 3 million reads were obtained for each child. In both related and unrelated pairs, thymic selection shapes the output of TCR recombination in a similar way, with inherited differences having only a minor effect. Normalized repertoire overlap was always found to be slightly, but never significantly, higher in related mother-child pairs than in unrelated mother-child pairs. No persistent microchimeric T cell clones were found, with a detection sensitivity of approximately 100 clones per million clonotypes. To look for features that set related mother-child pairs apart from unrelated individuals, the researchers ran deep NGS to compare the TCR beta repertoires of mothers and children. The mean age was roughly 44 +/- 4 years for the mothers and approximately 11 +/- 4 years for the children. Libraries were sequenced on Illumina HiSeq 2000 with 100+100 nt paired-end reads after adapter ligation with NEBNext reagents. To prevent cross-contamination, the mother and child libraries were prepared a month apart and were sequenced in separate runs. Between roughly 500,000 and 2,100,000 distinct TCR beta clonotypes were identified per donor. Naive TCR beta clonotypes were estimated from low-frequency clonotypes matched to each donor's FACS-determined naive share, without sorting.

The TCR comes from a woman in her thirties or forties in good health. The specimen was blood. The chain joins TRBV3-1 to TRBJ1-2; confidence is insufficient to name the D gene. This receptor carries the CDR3 CASSQQATPNYGYTF. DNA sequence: TGTGCCAGCAGCCAACAAGCGACCCCGAACTATGGCTACACCTTC.